A single sample is the source of the 29 T cell receptor beta chains below, sequenced in a study of T cell responses to AZD1222 COVID-19 vaccine. The table came from immunoSEQ multiplex PCR; TCRdb's copy has only in-frame clones and leaves some out. The repertoire consists of approximately 100,000 clones, with approximately 89% occurring once and the leading ten covering about 9.4%. The sequences come from peripheral blood, collected 28 days after the second AZD1222 dose. The receptors derive from an adult who received the AZD1222 COVID-19 vaccine.

The chain uses TRBV5-6 and TRBJ1-6; D is uncertain. Germline V CDR1 and CDR2: SGHDT, YYEEEE. With 5 bases removed from V and 14 bases from J, the gap between germline ends came to 17 bases. This CDR3 spans 13 amino acids. CDR3 protein: CASRRYEAATLHF. CDR3 bases: TGTGCCAGCAGGCGTTACGAGGCCGCAACCCTCCACTTT. Looking up the rest from reference TRBV5-6 and TRBJ1-6 gives the full variable domain: DAGVTQSPTHLIKTRGQQVTLRCSPKSGHDTVSWYQQALGQGPQFIFQYYEEEERQRGNFPDRFSGHQFPNYSSELNVNALLLGDSALYLCASRRYEAATLHFGNGTRLTVT.

The genes are TRBV18 and TRBJ1-2, with 9 bases aligning to TRBD1. V shed 2 bases and J 7 bases; nucleotides not matched to a gene: 8. Germline assignment: CDR1 KGHSH and CDR2 LQKENI. The CDR3 totals 15 residues. The CDR3 DNA reads as TGTGCCAGCTCACCAGACCAGGTGACAGGGGGTGGCTACACCTTC. Protein product: CASSPDQVTGGGYTF.

This clone was found once. Here the CDR3 reads CASREAGGTDTQYF. CDR3 bases: TGTGCCAGCAGGGAAGCGGGGGGAACAGATACGCAGTATTTT. The chain is built from TRBV3-1 (or the pseudogene TRBV3-2) and TRBJ2-3; 9 bases are a match to TRBD2. The ends lost 6 bases at V and 3 bases at J; junction bases unmatched: 4. The CDR3 is 14 residues long. Germline loops: CDR1 LGHDT, CDR2 YNNKEL (reference sequence).

The rearrangement joins TRBV10-3 to TRBJ2-7; maybe TRBD1 (6 bases). Germline lookup yields CDR1 ENHRY and CDR2 SYGVKD. Between the trimmed V and J ends, which lost 4 bases and 4 bases, there was a span of 11 bases. The CDR3 length is 13 residues. The DNA of the CDR3 is TGTGCCATCAGTGGGGGACAAAATTACGAGCAGTACTTC. It encodes CAISGGQNYEQYF.

This chain joins TRBV30 and TRBJ1-2; D ambiguous. The CDR3 totals 14 residues. The V gene lost 0 bases and the J gene lost 8 bases, with 16 bases spanning the gap. The germline V gene encodes CDR1 GTSNPN and CDR2 SVGIG (reference sequence). The CDR3 bases are TGTGCCTGGAGTGTACCCGGGGTAGCTTCGGGCTACACCTTC. Protein product: CAWSVPGVASGYTF.

The rearrangement uses TRBV28 and TRBJ2-2; D uncertain. The germline V gene encodes CDR1 MDHEN and CDR2 SYDVKM. V lost 6 bases and J 1 base, leaving 3 bases between the germline ends. CDR3 length equals 12 residues. The CDR3 DNA is TGTGCCAGCAGAATGAACACCGGGGAGCTGTTTTTT. This gives the protein CASRMNTGELFF.

The chain joins TRBV5-6 to TRBJ1-5, with D hard to call. V gave up 0 bases and J gave up 7 bases, with 5 bases separating them. The germline gives CDR1 SGHDT, CDR2 YYEEEE. There are 12 residues in the CDR3. CDR3 sequence (DNA): TGTGCCAGCAGCTTGGGGGAGCAGCCCCAGCATTTT. Its protein is CASSLGEQPQHF.

The rearrangement joins TRBV7-8 to TRBJ2-1, with D hard to call. The length of the CDR3 is 12 residues. Germline CDR1 is SGHVS and CDR2 is FQNEAQ. Trimming pared 1 base from V and 8 bases from J, leaving 6 bases between. This CDR3 is CASSLGRDEQFF. CDR3 DNA sequence: TGTGCCAGCAGCTTAGGTAGGGATGAGCAGTTCTTC.

This clone has just a few counts. The chain recombines TRBV9 with TRBJ1-1; 7 nucleotides line up with TRBD1. The CDR3 is made up of 15 amino acids. Germline CDR1 and CDR2: SGDLS and YYNGEE. V shed 0 bases and J 3 bases; nucleotides not matched to a gene: 5. This CDR3 reads CASSVGGGAYTEAFF. The CDR3 DNA reads as TGTGCCAGCAGCGTAGGAGGGGGCGCGTACACTGAAGCTTTCTTT. Full variable domain (outside the CDR3, taken from reference TRBV9 and TRBJ1-1): DSGVTQTPKHLITATGQRVTLRCSPRSGDLSVYWYQQSLDQGLQFLIQYYNGEERAKGNILERFSAQQFPDLHSELNLSSLELGDSALYFCASSVGGGAYTEAFFGQGTRLTVV.

The chain is built from TRBV9 and TRBJ2-2, with TRBD1 identical over 7 bases. Germline values: CDR1 SGDLS, CDR2 YYNGEE. V lost 0 bases to trimming and J lost 0 bases; unmatched junction nucleotides: 2. This CDR3 has 16 residues. CDR3 sequence (DNA): TGTGCCAGCAGCGTAGTCACAGGGGCGAACACCGGGGAGCTGTTTTTT. Its protein product is CASSVVTGANTGELFF.

The chain recombines TRBV4-2 with TRBJ2-3; 10 bases are shared with TRBD2. V was clipped by 0 bases and J by 2 bases; unmatched bases: 5. Germline V lookup: CDR1 LGHNA, CDR2 YNFKEQ. The CDR3 consists of 17 residues. CDR3 residues: CASSQEGSGGHTDTQYF. Here the CDR3 DNA reads TGTGCCAGCAGCCAAGAAGGTAGCGGGGGGCACACAGATACGCAGTATTTT.

The V gene is TRBV4-1, the J gene TRBJ2-1, with 7 bases lining up with TRBD2. The V gene end was trimmed by 4 bases and the J gene end by 4 bases; junction bases not matched to a gene: 10. This CDR3 has 16 amino acids. Germline CDR1 is MGHRA and CDR2 is YSYEKL. This CDR3 is CASSRVPSGKYNEQFF. The CDR3 coding sequence is TGCGCCAGCAGCCGGGTTCCGAGCGGGAAATACAATGAGCAGTTCTTC.

V gene TRBV18 combines with J gene TRBJ1-6, with 7 nucleotides matching TRBD1. The CDR3 covers 15 residues. The J segment lost 9 bases and the V segment lost 4 bases, leaving 9 bases of the junction unmatched. CDR1 is KGHSH, CDR2 LQKENI, per germline. In DNA form, the CDR3 reads TGTGCCAGCTCACAAGGACAGGCCAGTGGTTCACCCCTCCACTTT. This sequence encodes CASSQGQASGSPLHF.

The chain is built from TRBV5-1 and TRBJ1-1; weak D call: TRBD1 (6 bases). The V end lost 5 bases, the J end lost 1 base, and 12 bases lay between the germline ends. The V gene's germline CDR1 is SGHRS and CDR2 YFSETQ. The CDR3 runs 14 residues. CDR3 amino acids: CASSGSRGNTEAFF. CDR3 DNA: TGCGCCAGCAGTGGGTCCAGGGGGAACACTGAAGCTTTCTTT.

The chain combines TRBV30 with TRBJ1-2; D not certain. The ends were cut back, 0 bases at V and 1 base at J, with 9 bases in the middle. The CDR3 runs 14 residues. Germline V gene data show CDR1 as GTSNPN and CDR2 as SVGIG (reference sequence). Written as DNA, the CDR3 is TGTGCCTGGAGTGTAAACCCCCGTAACTATGGCTACACCTTC. Protein: CAWSVNPRNYGYTF.

The chain employs TRBV4-2 and TRBJ1-2; 7 nucleotides agree with TRBD1. Germline values: CDR1 LGHNA, CDR2 YNFKEQ. The V gene end was trimmed by 3 bases and the J gene end by 3 bases; junction bases not matched to a gene: 7. This CDR3 contains 15 residues. The CDR3 loop reads CASSQTDRAYYGYTF. The DNA for the CDR3 is TGTGCCAGCAGCCAGACAGACAGGGCCTACTATGGCTACACCTTC.

The chain has TRBV19 and TRBJ1-1; D is possibly TRBD1 (5 bases). The CDR3 totals 14 residues. V dropped 7 bases and J dropped 7 bases, with 19 bases sitting between them. Germline CDR1 and CDR2: LNHDA and SQIVND (reference sequence). CDR3 sequence (DNA): TGTGCCAGTAACGAACCCCGCAGGGTTGGTGAAGCTTTCTTT. It yields the protein CASNEPRRVGEAFF.

V is TRBV4-1 and J is TRBJ1-5; D might be TRBD1 (6 bases). Looked up from germline, CDR1 is MGHRA and CDR2 is YSYEKL. There are 12 residues in the CDR3. V lost 2 bases, J lost 7 bases, and 6 bases lay in between. This chain's CDR3 is CASSQQGQPQHF. The CDR3, as DNA: TGCGCCAGCAGCCAACAGGGGCAGCCCCAGCATTTT.

This sequence joins TRBV19 and TRBJ1-2; TRBD1 matches 7 bases. Looked up from germline, CDR1 is LNHDA and CDR2 is SQIVND (reference sequence). The CDR3 extends over 14 amino acids. The trim removed 6 bases at V and 2 bases at J, leaving 6 bases unmatched. For the CDR3, the DNA is TGTGCCAGTAGCCCCCAACAGGGGAACTATGGCTACACCTTC. This codes for CASSPQQGNYGYTF.

The chain employs TRBV5-1 and TRBJ2-7; weak D call: TRBD2 (7 bases). CDR3 length: 14 residues. With 5 bases removed from V and 0 bases from J, the gap between germline ends came to 12 bases. Germline values: CDR1 SGHRS, CDR2 YFSETQ. The CDR3, as DNA: TGCGCCAGCAGTCCCGGGGGGCCCTCCTACGAGCAGTACTTC. Its translation is CASSPGGPSYEQYF. Using reference TRBV5-1 and TRBJ2-7 for the parts outside the CDR3, the full variable domain is KAGVTQTPRYLIKTRGQQVTLSCSPISGHRSVSWYQQTPGQGLQFLFEYFSETQRNKGNFPGRFSGRQFSNSRSEMNVSTLELGDSALYLCASSPGGPSYEQYFGPGTRLTVT.

The chain employs TRBV3-1 (or the pseudogene TRBV3-2) and TRBJ2-2, with a weak D call TRBD2 (6 bases). The V gene lost 6 bases and the J gene lost 6 bases, with 14 bases spanning the gap. The CDR3 has 14 residues. Germline V gene lookup returns CDR1 LGHDT and CDR2 YNNKEL (reference sequence). The CDR3 nucleotides are TGTGCCAGCAGTTTTACGGGGGTCCCCGGGGAGCTGTTTTTT. Encoded protein: CASSFTGVPGELFF.

The chain carries TRBV27 and TRBJ2-7; 7 bases align to TRBD2. CDR3 length: 15 amino acids. Germline V gene lookup returns CDR1 MNHEY and CDR2 SMNVEV (reference sequence). V trimming: 8 bases; J trimming: 2 bases; junction bases outside the gene matches: 12. This CDR3 reads CASSPSLRGAYEQYF. CDR3 nucleotide sequence: TGTGCCAGCTCCCCCAGTCTCCGGGGGGCCTACGAGCAGTACTTC.

The chain employs TRBV5-1 and TRBJ1-5; D ambiguous. Germline V CDR1 and CDR2: SGHRS, YFSETQ. The ends were cut back, 0 bases at V and 0 bases at J, with 7 bases in the middle. This CDR3 contains 15 residues. The CDR3 nucleotides are TGCGCCAGCAGCTTGGTCCCCGATAGCAATCAGCCCCAGCATTTT. It yields the protein CASSLVPDSNQPQHF.

The chain combines TRBV20-1 with TRBJ2-3, with D possibly called TRBD1 or TRBD2 (5 bases each). CDR1 is DFQATT, CDR2 SNEGSKA, per germline (reference sequence). Trimming shortened V by 8 bases and J by 4 bases, and 19 bases separated the two germline ends. CDR3 size: 14 residues. Here the CDR3 reads CSPRGSRGADTQYF. The CDR3 DNA reads as TGCAGTCCTCGTGGGAGTCGGGGCGCAGATACGCAGTATTTT.

The CDR3 region has the DNA TGCGCCAGCCAGGCAGCGGGAGTTGTGGATACGCAGTATTTT. This codes for CASQAAGVVDTQYF. The chain carries TRBV5-1 and TRBJ2-3; 8 positions agree with TRBD2. The CDR3 extends over 14 amino acids. The ends lost 7 bases at V and 6 bases at J; junction bases unmatched: 10. Germline V gene lookup returns CDR1 SGHRS and CDR2 YFSETQ.

The gene calls are TRBV6-2 or TRBV6-3 and TRBJ2-4, with D perhaps matching TRBD2 (6 bases). The CDR3 has 15 residues. Trimming left V 6 bases short and J 0 bases short, with 12 bases between. The germline V gene encodes CDR1 MNHEY and CDR2 SVGEGT. CDR3 in amino acids: CASSPAGLAKNIQYF. DNA for the CDR3: TGTGCCAGCAGCCCCGCGGGGCTAGCCAAAAACATTCAGTACTTC.

This rearrangement joins TRBV2 to TRBJ1-2; TRBD1 matches 9 bases. The CDR3 covers 14 residues. V lost 3 bases and J lost 4; bases outside the gene matches: 3. In germline, CDR1 is SNHLY, CDR2 FYNNEI. The CDR3 spells CASSDTGGVYGYTF. In DNA, the CDR3 is TGTGCCAGCAGTGATACAGGGGGCGTCTATGGCTACACCTTC.

The rearrangement uses TRBV27 and TRBJ1-1; D perhaps matches TRBD1 (5 bases). The germline V and J ends were trimmed by 4 bases and 4 bases, with 19 bases remaining between them. The CDR3 consists of 16 residues. Germline V gene data show CDR1 as MNHEY and CDR2 as SMNVEV (reference sequence). The CDR3 region is CASSSPGHPAGTEAFF. CDR3 nucleotides: TGTGCCAGCAGTTCCCCCGGACACCCAGCAGGCACTGAAGCTTTCTTT.

The CDR3 DNA reads TGTGCCAGCAGATACCAGGGGGCCTACAATGAGCAGTTCTTC. Translating gives CASRYQGAYNEQFF. The V gene is TRBV27, the J gene TRBJ2-1; 7 bases match TRBD1. Germline lookup yields CDR1 MNHEY and CDR2 SMNVEV (reference sequence). This CDR3 contains 14 residues. V shed 6 bases and J 2 bases; nucleotides not matched to a gene: 4.